Below are 22 T cell receptor beta chains sequenced from a single sample in a study of CD8 T cells in Susac syndrome. cDNA came from 0.5 to 1 ug RNA primed by random hexamers. TCRdb redid the calling of the immunoSEQ multiplex PCR reads with MiXCR, one entry per CDR3 protein. The repertoire has 240,000 or so distinct CDR3 sequences, 90% to 96% of them found once; the top ten carry 0.08% to 0.11%. The source material was CD4+ T cells from PBMCs. These receptors were obtained from a human donor with Susac syndrome.

V gene TRBV9 combines with J gene TRBJ2-7, with a weak D call TRBD2 (5 bases). The CDR3 is 16 amino acids. The germline V gene has CDR1 SGDLS and CDR2 YYNGEE. Between the trimmed V and J ends, which lost 0 bases and 6 bases, there was a span of 19 bases. CDR3 sequence reads: CASSVVGAGGFSEQYF. Written as DNA, the CDR3 is TGTGCCAGCAGCGTAGTTGGAGCAGGAGGATTTTCCGAGCAGTACTTC. Full variable domain (rest looked up from reference TRBV9 and TRBJ2-7): DSGVTQTPKHLITATGQRVTLRCSPRSGDLSVYWYQQSLDQGLQFLIQYYNGEERAKGNILERFSAQQFPDLHSELNLSSLELGDSALYFCASSVVGAGGFSEQYFGPGTRLTVT.

This clonotype was recorded at least ten times. The chain has TRBV28 and TRBJ2-7; D is unclear. Between the trimmed V and J ends, which lost 6 bases and 4 bases, there was a span of 7 bases. In germline, CDR1 is MDHEN, CDR2 SYDVKM. CDR3 size: 11 residues. The CDR3 protein is CASSLRYEQYF. The CDR3 coding sequence is TGTGCCAGCAGCTTAAGGTACGAGCAGTACTTC.

The chain is built from TRBV15 and TRBJ2-7; TRBD1 matches at 8 bases. CDR3 size: 14 residues. Germline CDR1 LNHNV, CDR2 YYDKDF (reference sequence). J was trimmed by 5 bases and V by 0 bases; bases with no gene match: 3. The CDR3 sequence: CATSRDRGLNEQYF. CDR3 DNA: TGTGCCACCAGCAGAGACAGGGGGCTCAACGAGCAGTACTTC.

V is TRBV10-3 and J is TRBJ2-4, with 11 bases matching TRBD1. With 6 bases clipped from V and 8 bases from J, the junction kept 9 bases outside the gene matches. This CDR3 has 15 amino acids. Germline V gene sequence: CDR1 ENHRY, CDR2 SYGVKD. CDR3 in amino acids: CAIREGQGVRDIQYF. DNA for the CDR3: TGTGCCATCAGGGAGGGACAGGGGGTTCGAGACATTCAGTACTTC.

The chain employs TRBV5-1 and TRBJ2-5; 9 positions agree with TRBD2. Germline CDR1 is SGHRS and CDR2 is YFSETQ. CDR3 length: 14 amino acids. The trim removed 2 bases at V and 5 bases at J, leaving 4 bases unmatched. The CDR3 DNA follows: TGCGCCAGCAGCTTTTCTAGCGGGGAGGAGACCCAGTACTTC. Protein product: CASSFSSGEETQYF.

This chain connects TRBV11-3 to TRBJ2-4; D is possibly TRBD1 or TRBD2 (6 bases each). This CDR3 contains 15 residues. V lost 0 bases and J 2 bases, leaving 8 bases between the germline ends. Per germline, CDR1 SGHNT and CDR2 YENEEA. CDR3 DNA sequence: TGTGCCAGCAGCTTAGAAGGGGGGCCCAAAAACATTCAGTACTTC. Translation: CASSLEGGPKNIQYF. Drawing the rest from reference TRBV11-3 and TRBJ2-4, the complete variable domain is EAGVVQSPRYKIIEKKQPVAFWCNPISGHNTLYWYLQNLGQGPELLIRYENEEAVDDSQLPKDRFSAERLKGVDSTLKIQPAELGDSAVYLCASSLEGGPKNIQYFGAGTRLSVL.

The chain uses TRBV29-1 and TRBJ2-2; 7 bases map to TRBD2. The V gene end was trimmed by 6 bases and the J gene end by 7 bases; junction bases not matched to a gene: 5. CDR1 is SQVTM, CDR2 ANQGSEA, per germline. The CDR3 extends over 12 amino acids. The CDR3 is CSVGTMLGELFF. The CDR3 DNA follows: TGCAGCGTCGGGACTATGCTCGGGGAGCTGTTTTTT.

The chain combines TRBV5-1 with TRBJ1-5; unclear D gene. The V gene lost 7 bases and the J gene lost 4 bases, with 18 bases spanning the gap. This CDR3 has 15 residues. Per the germline V gene, CDR1 is SGHRS and CDR2 is YFSETQ. In DNA, the CDR3 is TGCGCCAGCCGAGCGAATTCGGCGTTTAATCAGCCCCAGCATTTT. Its translation is CASRANSAFNQPQHF.

The chain uses TRBV14 and TRBJ2-6; 8 nucleotides align to TRBD1. The CDR3 contains 17 residues. CDR1 is SGHDN, CDR2 FVKESK, per germline. V trimming: 4 bases; J trimming: 3 bases; junction bases outside the gene matches: 8. The chain's CDR3 is CASSLRQGAGGANVLTF. Here the CDR3 DNA reads TGTGCCAGCAGCCTTCGTCAGGGGGCTGGTGGGGCCAACGTCCTGACTTTC.

The CDR3 loop is CASRQIYFGSDEQFF. Here the CDR3 DNA reads TGTGCCAGCAGACAAATTTATTTTGGAAGCGATGAGCAGTTCTTC. The genes are TRBV5-6 and TRBJ2-1; D is undetermined. Trimming shortened V by 5 bases and J by 8 bases, and 20 bases separated the two germline ends. Looked up from germline, CDR1 is SGHDT and CDR2 is YYEEEE. CDR3 size: 15 residues.

The chain employs TRBV30 and TRBJ1-2; D ambiguous. V gave up 2 bases and J gave up 5 bases, with 15 bases separating them. The CDR3 runs 14 residues. The germline V gene has CDR1 GTSNPN and CDR2 SVGIG (reference sequence). The CDR3 DNA reads TGTGCCTGGAGTCGACCATCGGTGGGTTATGGCTACACCTTC. Protein product: CAWSRPSVGYGYTF.

The chain uses TRBV12-3 or TRBV12-4 and TRBJ2-7; D gene unclear. This CDR3 comprises 14 residues. With 3 bases removed from V and 3 bases from J, the gap between germline ends came to 12 bases. The CDR3 region is CASSFVPGNYEQYF. CDR3 nucleotide sequence: TGTGCCAGCAGTTTTGTTCCTGGGAACTACGAGCAGTACTTC.

This sequence joins TRBV30 and TRBJ2-2; 8 bases align to TRBD1. The CDR3 runs to 16 residues. Trimming cost V 2 bases and J 4 bases; bases outside gene matches: 9. Germline V gene sequence: CDR1 GTSNPN, CDR2 SVGIG (reference sequence). The CDR3 region has the DNA TGTGCCTGGAGTTTTTCCCGGACAGGGAGCACCGGGGAGCTGTTTTTT. This translates into CAWSFSRTGSTGELFF.

This chain links TRBV12-3 or TRBV12-4 with TRBJ2-7; D perhaps matches TRBD1 (5 bases). CDR3 size: 13 residues. The V end lost 2 bases, the J end lost 6 bases, and 11 bases lay between the germline ends. CDR3 in amino acids: CASSLIGVGEQYF. CDR3 DNA sequence: TGTGCCAGCAGTTTAATAGGGGTGGGCGAGCAGTACTTC.

This chain connects TRBV12-3 or TRBV12-4 to TRBJ1-5; D gene uncertain. The germline V and J ends were trimmed by 3 bases and 4 bases, with 7 bases remaining between them. The CDR3 is made up of 13 amino acids. CDR3 in amino acids: CASSFTWNQPQHF. CDR3 nucleotide sequence: TGTGCCAGCAGTTTTACGTGGAATCAGCCCCAGCATTTT.

This clonotype was recorded once. The chain links TRBV20-1 to TRBJ2-5, with D unclear. Trimming cost V 1 base and J 6 bases, with 12 bases left between them. This CDR3 is 13 amino acids long. Per germline, CDR1 DFQATT and CDR2 SNEGSKA (reference sequence). CDR3 in DNA: TGCAGTGCTAGAGTACAGACAAGAAAGACCCAGTACTTC. This encodes CSARVQTRKTQYF.

The chain employs TRBV7-2 and TRBJ2-1, with 7 bases lining up with TRBD2. CDR1 is SGHTA, CDR2 FQGNSA, per germline. This CDR3 has 16 amino acids. V was clipped by 0 bases and J by 4 bases; unmatched bases: 6. In nucleotides, the CDR3 is TGTGCCAGCAGCTTAGCGGTCAGCGGGACTTACAATGAGCAGTTCTTC. Translating gives CASSLAVSGTYNEQFF.

The gene calls are TRBV15 and TRBJ2-1, with 13 bases matching TRBD2. The CDR3 loop spans 16 amino acids. V gave up 3 bases and J gave up 10 bases; unmatched junction bases: 9. Germline V lookup: CDR1 LNHNV, CDR2 YYDKDF (reference sequence). CDR3 in amino acids: CATSSPLAGGSGEQFF. The CDR3, as DNA: TGTGCCACCAGCAGTCCACTAGCGGGGGGGTCCGGGGAGCAGTTCTTC.

This rearrangement joins TRBV11-2 to TRBJ2-5; the D gene is possibly TRBD2 (6 bases). The ends were cut back, 6 bases at V and 5 bases at J, with 10 bases in the middle. The CDR3 loop spans 12 amino acids. Germline loops: CDR1 SGHAT, CDR2 FQNNGV. CDR3: CASRAGGETQYF. CDR3 sequence (DNA): TGTGCCAGCAGAGCCGGGGGTGAGACCCAGTACTTC.

The chain couples TRBV12-3 or TRBV12-4 to TRBJ1-2; D is unclear. V was trimmed by 1 base and J by 6 bases, leaving 6 bases between them. The CDR3 has 12 residues. The CDR3 DNA reads TGTGCCAGCAGTTTAGGATCGGATGGCTACACCTTC. This sequence encodes CASSLGSDGYTF.

V is TRBV25-1 and J is TRBJ1-1; TRBD1 aligns across 7 bases. Germline-derived CDR1 and CDR2 are MGHDK and SYGVNS. After removal of 7 bases from V and 0 bases from J, the junction contained 8 bases not matched to a gene. CDR3 size: 15 residues. The CDR3 region is CASTSTGLMNTEAFF. The CDR3 DNA reads TGTGCCAGCACTTCGACAGGGCTCATGAACACTGAAGCTTTCTTT. The entire variable domain, with the rest obtained from reference TRBV25-1 and TRBJ1-1, is as follows: EADIYQTPRYLVIGTGKKITLECSQTMGHDKMYWYQQDPGMELHLIHYSYGVNSTEKGDLSSESTVSRIRTEHFPLTLESARPSHTSQYLCASTSTGLMNTEAFFGQGTRLTVV.

V gene TRBV29-1 combines with J gene TRBJ2-5; D not resolved. The length of the CDR3 is 12 residues. Trimming stripped 4 bases from V and 4 bases from J, with 10 bases between. Germline CDR1 and CDR2: SQVTM and ANQGSEA. For the CDR3, the DNA is TGCAGCGTTGCCCGACTCACAGAGACCCAGTACTTC. It translates to CSVARLTETQYF. Complete variable domain (other parts from reference TRBV29-1 and TRBJ2-5): SAVISQKPSRDICQRGTSLTIQCQVDSQVTMMFWYRQQPGQSLTLIATANQGSEATYESGFVIDKFPISRPNLTFSTLTVSNMSPEDSSIYLCSVARLTETQYFGPGTRLLVL.